The count of the clone carrying this T cell receptor (beta chain) is one. The antigen is not known. Samples were taken at baseline and on day 1 of cycles 4 and 7. The data were taken from a study of OX40 agonist ivuxolimab in advanced cancers. Study information: Patients got intravenous ivuxolimab at 0.01 to 10 mg/kg every 2 weeks.

Overall study findings and caveats: Antigen targets of the expanded peripheral T cells went undetermined. Both CD4+ and CD8+ T cell populations in blood had undergone clonal expansion by week 6 at 0.1 to 3.0 mg/kg.

The CDR3 has 13 amino acids. The germline gives CDR1 SGHDT, CDR2 YYEEEE. V lost 8 bases, J lost 4 bases, and 5 bases stayed unmatched. Some clones are missing from TCRdb's copy, which holds only in-frame ones; the method was immunoSEQ multiplex PCR. This table holds about 83,000 clones, roughly 90% found once. This TCR derives from an adult with an advanced solid tumor such as melanoma, head and neck, liver or kidney cancer. The chain couples TRBV5-6 to TRBJ2-7; 11 bases are shared with TRBD1. This material consisted of CD4+ or CD8+ T cells sorted from blood, taken in a trial of the OX40 agonist ivuxolimab. CDR3 nucleotides: TGTGCCAGTGGACAGGGGGCGCCGTACGAGCAGTACTTC. Translated: CASGQGAPYEQYF.